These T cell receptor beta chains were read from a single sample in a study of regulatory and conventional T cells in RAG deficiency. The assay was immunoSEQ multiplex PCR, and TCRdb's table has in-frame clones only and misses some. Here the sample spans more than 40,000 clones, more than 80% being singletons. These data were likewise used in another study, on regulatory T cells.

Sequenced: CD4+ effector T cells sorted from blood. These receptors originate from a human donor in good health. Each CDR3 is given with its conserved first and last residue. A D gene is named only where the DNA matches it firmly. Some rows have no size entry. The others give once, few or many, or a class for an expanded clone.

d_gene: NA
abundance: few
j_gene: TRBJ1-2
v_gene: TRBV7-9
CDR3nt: TGTGCCAGCAGCCCCCACCCTGGGGGCTACACCTTC
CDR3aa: CASSPHPGGYTF

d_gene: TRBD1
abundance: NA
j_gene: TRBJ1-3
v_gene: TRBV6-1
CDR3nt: TGTGCCAGCACTTGGACAGGCGATACCATATATTTT
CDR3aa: CASTWTGDTIYF

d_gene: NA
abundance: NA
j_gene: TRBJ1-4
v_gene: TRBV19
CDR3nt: TGTGCCAGTAGTATTTCGGGAGCCAGAATGGAAAAACTGTTTTTT
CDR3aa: CASSISGARMEKLFF

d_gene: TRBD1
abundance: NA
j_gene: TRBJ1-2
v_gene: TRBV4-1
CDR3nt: TGCGCCAGCAGCCAGGACAGGGTCTCTGGCTACACCTTC
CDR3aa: CASSQDRVSGYTF

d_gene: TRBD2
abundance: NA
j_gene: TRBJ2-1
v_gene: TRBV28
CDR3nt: TGTGCCAGCAGTCCCCAGCGGGGGGGCCTCAATGAGCAGTTCTTC
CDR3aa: CASSPQRGGLNEQFF

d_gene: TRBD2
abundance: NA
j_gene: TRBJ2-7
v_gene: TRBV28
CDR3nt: TGTGCCACCAATAGCGGGGGCACCTACGAGCAGTACTTC
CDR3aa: CATNSGGTYEQYF

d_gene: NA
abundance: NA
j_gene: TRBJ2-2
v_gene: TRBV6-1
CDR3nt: TGTGCCAGCAGTGAACAGGGCCCCGGGGAGCTGTTTTTT
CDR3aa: CASSEQGPGELFF

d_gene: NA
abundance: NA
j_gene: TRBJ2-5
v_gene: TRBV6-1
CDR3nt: TGTGCCAGCAGTCCGACGGACATCCAAGAGACCCAGTACTTC
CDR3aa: CASSPTDIQETQYF

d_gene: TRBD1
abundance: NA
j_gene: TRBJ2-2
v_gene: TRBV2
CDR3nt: TGTGCCAGCAGTGCACAGGGGTTCGTCACCGGGGAGCTGTTTTTT
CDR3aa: CASSAQGFVTGELFF

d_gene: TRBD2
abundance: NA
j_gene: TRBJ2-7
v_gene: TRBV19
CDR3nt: TGTGCCAGTAGTATAACTAGCGGTTCCTACGAGCAGTACTTC
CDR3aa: CASSITSGSYEQYF

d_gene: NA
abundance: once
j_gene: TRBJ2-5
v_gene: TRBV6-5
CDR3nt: TGTGCCAGCAGTTCCCCCGGGACCCTCCAAGAGACCCAGTACTTC
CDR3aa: CASSSPGTLQETQYF

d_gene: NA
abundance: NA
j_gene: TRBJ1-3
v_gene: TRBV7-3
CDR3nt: TGTGCCAGCAGCAACCTATTCAGGCAGGCGAGCTCTGGAAACACCATATATTTT
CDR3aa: CASSNLFRQASSGNTIYF

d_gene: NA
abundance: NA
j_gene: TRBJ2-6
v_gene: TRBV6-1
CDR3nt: TGTGCCAGCAGTGGAAGTGTGGTAGGGGCCAACGTCCTGACTTTC
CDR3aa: CASSGSVVGANVLTF

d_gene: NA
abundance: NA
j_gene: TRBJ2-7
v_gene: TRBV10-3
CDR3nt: TGTGCCTCCGGGGAGGGGGTCTACGAGCAGTACTTC
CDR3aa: CASGEGVYEQYF

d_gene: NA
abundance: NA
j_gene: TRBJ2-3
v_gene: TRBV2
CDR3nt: TGTGCCAGCATCCGGGAGAGCACAGATACGCAGTATTTT
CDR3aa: CASIRESTDTQYF

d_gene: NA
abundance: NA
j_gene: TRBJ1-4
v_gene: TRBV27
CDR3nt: TGTGCCAGCAGTTTGAGTTTCGACAGGATTAATGAAAAACTGTTTTTT
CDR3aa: CASSLSFDRINEKLFF

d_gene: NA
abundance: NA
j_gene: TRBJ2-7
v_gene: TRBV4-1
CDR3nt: TGCGCCAGCAGCCAAGAGGACTCTCCTTACTCCTACGAGCAGTACTTC
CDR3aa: CASSQEDSPYSYEQYF

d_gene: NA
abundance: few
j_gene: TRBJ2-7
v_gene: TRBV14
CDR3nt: TGTGCCAGCAGCCAAGGCGGTCTTGGGCAGCTAACTTACGAGCAGTACTTC
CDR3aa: CASSQGGLGQLTYEQYF

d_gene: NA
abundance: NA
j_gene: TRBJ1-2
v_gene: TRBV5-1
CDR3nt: TGCGCCAGCAGACAGACAGTTAACTATGGCTACACCTTC
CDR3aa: CASRQTVNYGYTF

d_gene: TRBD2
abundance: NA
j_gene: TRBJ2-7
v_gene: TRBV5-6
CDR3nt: TGTGCCAGCAGCTCCGGTGGGCGGGGGGACGAGCAGTACTTC
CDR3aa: CASSSGGRGDEQYF

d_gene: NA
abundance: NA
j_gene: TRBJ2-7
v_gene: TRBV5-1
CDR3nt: TGCGCCAGCAGCTTGCTAACAGGGAGCTCCTACGAGCAGTACTTC
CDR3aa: CASSLLTGSSYEQYF

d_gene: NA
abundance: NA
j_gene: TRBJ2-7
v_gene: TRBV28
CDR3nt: TGTGCCAGCACCTTCGGGGGTTCTACCTACGAGCAGTACTTC
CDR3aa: CASTFGGSTYEQYF

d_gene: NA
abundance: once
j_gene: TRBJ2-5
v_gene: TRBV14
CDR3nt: TGTGCCAGCAGCCATGGGGCAGGCCAAGAGACCCAGTACTTC
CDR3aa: CASSHGAGQETQYF

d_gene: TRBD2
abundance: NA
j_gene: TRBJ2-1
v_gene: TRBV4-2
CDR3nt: TGTGCCAGCAGCCAAGCTTCGAGCGGGAGCAGGAATGAGCAGTTCTTC
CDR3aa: CASSQASSGSRNEQFF

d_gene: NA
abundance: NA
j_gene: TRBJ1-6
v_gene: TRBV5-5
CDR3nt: TGTGCCAGCAGCTCTTGGGGGGGGAATTCACCCCTCCACTTT
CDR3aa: CASSSWGGNSPLHF

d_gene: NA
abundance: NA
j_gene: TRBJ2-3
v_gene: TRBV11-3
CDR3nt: TGTGCCAGCAGCTCAGGGGACCACACAGATACGCAGTATTTT
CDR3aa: CASSSGDHTDTQYF

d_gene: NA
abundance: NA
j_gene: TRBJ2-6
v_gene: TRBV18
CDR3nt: TGTGCCAGCTCACCACAGGGAACGGGGAGTGGGGCCAACGTCCTGACTTTC
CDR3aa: CASSPQGTGSGANVLTF

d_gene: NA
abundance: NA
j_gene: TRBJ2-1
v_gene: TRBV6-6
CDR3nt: TGTGCCAGCAGTTTAGGGACTGGTCGGAATGAGCAGTTCTTC
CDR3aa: CASSLGTGRNEQFF

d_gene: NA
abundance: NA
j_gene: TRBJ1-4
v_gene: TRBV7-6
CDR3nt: TGTGCCAGCAGCCAGCGGACAGCTAGCGAAAAACTGTTTTTT
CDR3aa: CASSQRTASEKLFF

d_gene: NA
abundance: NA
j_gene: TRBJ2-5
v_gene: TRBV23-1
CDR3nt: TGCGCCAGCAGTTCCGATCTGATAGGAAGATTTCAAGAGACCCAGTACTTC
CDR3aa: CASSSDLIGRFQETQYF

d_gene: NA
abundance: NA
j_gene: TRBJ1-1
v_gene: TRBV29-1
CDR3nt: TGCAGCGTTGTAAGCTCGAACACTGAAGCTTTCTTT
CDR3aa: CSVVSSNTEAFF

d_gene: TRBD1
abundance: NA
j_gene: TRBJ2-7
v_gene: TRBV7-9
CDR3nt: TGTGCCAGCAGCCCATTCATTTCAGGGGGACGGTCCTACGAGCAGTACTTC
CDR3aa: CASSPFISGGRSYEQYF

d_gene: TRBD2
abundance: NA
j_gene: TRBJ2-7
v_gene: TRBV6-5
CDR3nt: TGTGCCAGCAGTTACTCGGCGGGAGTCTACGAGCAGTACTTC
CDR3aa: CASSYSAGVYEQYF

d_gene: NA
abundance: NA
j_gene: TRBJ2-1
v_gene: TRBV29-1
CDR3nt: TGCAGCGTCGGGACTTCGCTCAATGAGCAGTTCTTC
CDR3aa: CSVGTSLNEQFF

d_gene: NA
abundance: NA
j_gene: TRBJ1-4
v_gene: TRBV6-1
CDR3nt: TGTGCCAGCAGCCGTACTTTTCCGGGAGAAAAACTGTTTTTT
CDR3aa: CASSRTFPGEKLFF

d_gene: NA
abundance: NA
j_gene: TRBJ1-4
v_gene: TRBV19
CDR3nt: TGTGCCACTGGACAGCTTTCGGAAAAACTGTTTTTT
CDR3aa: CATGQLSEKLFF

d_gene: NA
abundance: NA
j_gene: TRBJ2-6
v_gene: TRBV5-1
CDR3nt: TGCGCCAGCAGCTTGGTTCTGTCGGGGGCCAACGTCCTGACTTTC
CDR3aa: CASSLVLSGANVLTF

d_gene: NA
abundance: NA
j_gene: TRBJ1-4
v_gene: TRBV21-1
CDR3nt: TGTGCCAGCAGCAAAGTCGCCAGGGAGGGTGAAAAACTGTTTTTT
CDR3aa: CASSKVAREGEKLFF

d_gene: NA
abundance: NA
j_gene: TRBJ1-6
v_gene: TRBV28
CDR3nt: TGTGCCAGCAGTTTACCAGATAATTCACCCCTCCACTTT
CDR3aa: CASSLPDNSPLHF

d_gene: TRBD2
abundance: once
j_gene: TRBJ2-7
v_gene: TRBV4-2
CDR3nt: TGTGCCAGCAGCCGATTGACTAGCGGGGGGGCTATGCCTGGGGACGAGCAGTACTTC
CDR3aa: CASSRLTSGGAMPGDEQYF

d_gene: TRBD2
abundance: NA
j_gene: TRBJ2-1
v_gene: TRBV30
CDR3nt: TGTGCCTGGAGAGGGACTAGCTACTACAATGAGCAGTTCTTC
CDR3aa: CAWRGTSYYNEQFF

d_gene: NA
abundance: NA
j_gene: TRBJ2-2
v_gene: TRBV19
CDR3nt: TGTGCCTGCCGGGGGGCTGACGGGGAGCTGTTTTTT
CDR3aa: CACRGADGELFF

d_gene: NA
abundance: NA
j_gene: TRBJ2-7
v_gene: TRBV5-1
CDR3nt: TGCGCCAGCAGCTTGTCCGGGGGCTCCTACGAGCAGTACTTC
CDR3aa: CASSLSGGSYEQYF

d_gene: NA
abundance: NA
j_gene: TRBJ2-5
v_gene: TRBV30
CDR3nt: TGTGCCTGCCGGCCCCAAGAGACCCAGTACTTC
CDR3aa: CACRPQETQYF

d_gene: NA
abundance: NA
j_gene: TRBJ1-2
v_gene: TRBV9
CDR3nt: TGTGCCAGCAGCGTAGGTTACCTCGTTAACTATGGCTACACCTTC
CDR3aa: CASSVGYLVNYGYTF

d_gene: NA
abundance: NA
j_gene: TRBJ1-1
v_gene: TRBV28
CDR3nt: TGTGCCAGCAGTTTGGTCCCGGTGGGGAACACTGAAGCTTTCTTT
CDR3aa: CASSLVPVGNTEAFF

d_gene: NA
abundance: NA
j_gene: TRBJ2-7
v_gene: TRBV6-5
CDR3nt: TGTGCCAGCAGTCAGGGAGGAGGCTCCTACGAGCAGTACTTC
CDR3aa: CASSQGGGSYEQYF

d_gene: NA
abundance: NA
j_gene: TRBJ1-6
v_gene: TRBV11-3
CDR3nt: TGTGCCAGCAGCCCCGCAGAATCCTATAATTCACCCCTCCACTTT
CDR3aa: CASSPAESYNSPLHF

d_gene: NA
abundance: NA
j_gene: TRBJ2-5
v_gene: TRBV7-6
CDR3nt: TGTGCCAGCAGCTTGGGGGGAGTAACAGTTGGCACCCAGTACTTC
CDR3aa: CASSLGGVTVGTQYF

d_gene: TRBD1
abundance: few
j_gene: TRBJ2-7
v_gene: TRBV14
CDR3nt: TGTGCCAGCAGCCCCCTATCCGGGACAGCTGGTATGAAGCAGTACTTC
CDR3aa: CASSPLSGTAGMKQYF

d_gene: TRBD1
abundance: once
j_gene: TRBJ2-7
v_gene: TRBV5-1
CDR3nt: TGCGCCAGCAGCTACGGACCGGGACAGAGAACCTACGAGCAGTACTTC
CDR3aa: CASSYGPGQRTYEQYF

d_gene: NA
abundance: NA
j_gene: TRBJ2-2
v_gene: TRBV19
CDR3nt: TGTGCCAGTAGTATGTGGGCGGCAGGGAACACCGGGGAGCTGTTTTTT
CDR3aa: CASSMWAAGNTGELFF